These T cell receptor beta chains were read from a single sample in a study of blood T cell repertoires in COVID-19. Only in-frame clones appear in the TCRdb table, and some are missing; sequencing was by immunoSEQ multiplex PCR. The table includes 390,000 or so clones, roughly four fifths detected once. The sequenced sample consisted of PBMCs or T cells enriched from blood (not recorded which). These receptors originate from a woman in her forties or fifties who had recovered from COVID-19. The CDR3 runs from the conserved cysteine through the conserved F or W.

v_call	cdr3_length	j_call	cdr3_aa
TRBV5-1	14	TRBJ1-1	CASSQGQGGTEAFF
TRBV6-2/TRBV6-3	15	TRBJ1-1	CASSYLGRKNTEAFF
TRBV21-1	19	TRBJ2-6	CASSKAGTGGLSGANVLTF
TRBV5-5	15	TRBJ1-4	CASSFQGFRNEKLFF
TRBV5-6	14	TRBJ1-2	CASSLGQLGSGYTF
TRBV12-3/TRBV12-4	11	TRBJ2-3	CASSLTDTQYF
TRBV5-4	14	TRBJ1-6	CASNLDRGITPLHF
TRBV5-4	13	TRBJ2-5	CASSLDREETQYF
TRBV2	15	TRBJ2-1	CASSPSGEINNEQFF
TRBV19	14	TRBJ1-1	CASSIGDRNTEAFF
TRBV27	15	TRBJ2-1	CASSLFGSGDNEQFF
TRBV10-3	16	TRBJ2-1	CAISDGGSGGAYEQFF
TRBV5-1	16	TRBJ2-2	CASSRGLARNTGELFF
TRBV7-9	13	TRBJ1-4	CASNRQANEKLFF
TRBV19	19	TRBJ1-2	CASSRLGQGALGENYGYTF
TRBV19	15	TRBJ2-7	CASKGEAGGSYEQYF
TRBV9	14	TRBJ2-7	CASSAGSSPYEQYF
TRBV19	14	TRBJ2-1	CASRYKSSYNEQFF
TRBV12-3/TRBV12-4	11	TRBJ1-2	CASSFLYGYTF
TRBV7-2	16	TRBJ2-5	CASSLAVAGGPETQYF
TRBV7-2	15	TRBJ2-7	CASSLGAGASYEQYF
TRBV4-1	15	TRBJ1-6	CASSQGDRDNSPLHF